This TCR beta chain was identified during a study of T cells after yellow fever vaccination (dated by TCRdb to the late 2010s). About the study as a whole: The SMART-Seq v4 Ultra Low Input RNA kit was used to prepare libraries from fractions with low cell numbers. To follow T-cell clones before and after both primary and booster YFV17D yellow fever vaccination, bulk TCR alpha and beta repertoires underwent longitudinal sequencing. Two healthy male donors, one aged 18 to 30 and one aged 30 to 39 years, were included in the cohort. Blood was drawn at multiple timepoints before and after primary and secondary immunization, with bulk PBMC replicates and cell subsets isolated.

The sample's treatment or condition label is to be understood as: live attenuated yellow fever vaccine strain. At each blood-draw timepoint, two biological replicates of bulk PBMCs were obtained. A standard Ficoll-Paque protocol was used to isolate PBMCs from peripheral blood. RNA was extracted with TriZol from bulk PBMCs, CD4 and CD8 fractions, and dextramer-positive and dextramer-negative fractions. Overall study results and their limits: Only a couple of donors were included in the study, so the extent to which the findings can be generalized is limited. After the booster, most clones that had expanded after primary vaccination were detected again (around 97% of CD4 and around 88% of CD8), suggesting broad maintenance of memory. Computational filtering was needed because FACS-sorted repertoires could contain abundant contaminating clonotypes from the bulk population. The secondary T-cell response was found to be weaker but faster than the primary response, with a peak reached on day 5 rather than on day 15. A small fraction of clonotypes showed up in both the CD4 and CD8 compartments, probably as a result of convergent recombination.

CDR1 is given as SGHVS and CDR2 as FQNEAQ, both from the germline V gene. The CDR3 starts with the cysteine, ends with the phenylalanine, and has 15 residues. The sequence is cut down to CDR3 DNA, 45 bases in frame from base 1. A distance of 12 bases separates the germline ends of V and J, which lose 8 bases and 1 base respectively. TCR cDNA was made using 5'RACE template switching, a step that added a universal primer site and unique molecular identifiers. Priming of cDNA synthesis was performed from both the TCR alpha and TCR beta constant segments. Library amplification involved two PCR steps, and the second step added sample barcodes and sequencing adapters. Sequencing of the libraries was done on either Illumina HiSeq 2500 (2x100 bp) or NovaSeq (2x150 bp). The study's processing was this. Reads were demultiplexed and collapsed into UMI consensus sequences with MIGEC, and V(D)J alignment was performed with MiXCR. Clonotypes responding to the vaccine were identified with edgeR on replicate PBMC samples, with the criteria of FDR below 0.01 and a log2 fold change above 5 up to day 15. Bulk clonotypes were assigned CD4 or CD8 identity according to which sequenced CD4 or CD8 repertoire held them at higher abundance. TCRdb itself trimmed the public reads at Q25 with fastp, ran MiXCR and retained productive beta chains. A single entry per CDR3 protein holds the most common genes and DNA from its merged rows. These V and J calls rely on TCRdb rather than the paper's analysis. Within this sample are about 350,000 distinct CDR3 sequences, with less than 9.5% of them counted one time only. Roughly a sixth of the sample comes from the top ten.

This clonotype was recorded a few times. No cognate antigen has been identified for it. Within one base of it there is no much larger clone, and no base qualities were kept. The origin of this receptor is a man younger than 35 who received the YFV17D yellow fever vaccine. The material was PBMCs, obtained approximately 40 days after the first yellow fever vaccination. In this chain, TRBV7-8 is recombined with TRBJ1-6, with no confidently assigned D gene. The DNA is TGTGCCAGCGGCAGTCAATATTCCTATAATTCACCCCTCCACTTT. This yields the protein CASGSQYSYNSPLHF.